This T cell receptor beta chain was observed in a study of cytomegalovirus exposure and HLA in healthy donors. The PCR had 60 Vbeta and 13 Jbeta primers. Method: immunoSEQ multiplex PCR; TCRdb's copy keeps in-frame clones and lacks some. In the table there are some 130,000 clones, approximately 82% of which are singletons. The CDR3 contains 12 residues. The germline gives CDR1 LNHDA, CDR2 SQIVND (reference sequence). Trimming left V 6 bases short and J 9 bases short, with 12 bases between. The sequenced material came from PBMCs. The clonotype comes from a female donor in good health and CMV-seronegative. This chain joins TRBV19 and TRBJ2-1; D call uncertain. CDR3 sequence: CASRSLGVEQFF. Here the CDR3 DNA reads TGTGCCAGTAGAAGCCTTGGTGTTGAGCAGTTCTTC.